Each of the 29 T cell receptor beta chains below was sequenced from the same sample in a study of blood T cell repertoires in COVID-19. Using immunoSEQ multiplex PCR, the repertoire was profiled, and TCRdb retains in-frame clones only, with some absent. This table holds roughly 200,000 clones, 89% found once. The sequenced material came from peripheral blood. Receptors were obtained from a man aged 40-49 years with acute or convalescent COVID-19.

This rearrangement joins TRBV4-1 to TRBJ1-2; possible D gene TRBD1, 6 bases. CDR1 and CDR2 (germline): MGHRA, YSYEKL. Deletions cut 4 bases from V and 3 bases from J, with 12 bases between. The CDR3 sequence is 14 residues long. CDR3 region: CASSPGGGHYGYTF. CDR3 bases: TGCGCCAGCAGCCCTGGGGGGGGCCACTATGGCTACACCTTC.

This clone was seen a few times. J is TRBJ2-7 and V is TRBV14; TRBD1 matches at 10 bases. The CDR3 has 15 amino acids. Trimming removed 4 bases from V and 4 bases from J; junction bases left unmatched: 7. The germline CDR1 and CDR2 sequences are SGHDN and FVKESK. The CDR3 loop reads CASSPFDRGLYEQYF. The CDR3 nucleotides read TGTGCCAGCAGCCCCTTCGACAGGGGGCTGTACGAGCAGTACTTC.

J is TRBJ2-1 and V is TRBV11-2; possibly TRBD2 for D (5 bases). The ends were cut back, 1 base at V and 8 bases at J, with 12 bases in the middle. Germline CDR1 SGHAT, CDR2 FQNNGV. The CDR3 extends over 14 amino acids. The CDR3, as DNA: TGTGCCAGCAGCTTAGGGGGTTGGGAGTATGAGCAGTTCTTC. Residues: CASSLGGWEYEQFF.

The chain is built from TRBV5-6 and TRBJ1-6; D is uncertain. The CDR3 runs to 14 residues. CDR1 is SGHDT, CDR2 YYEEEE, per germline. V lost 3 bases and J lost 7, with 11 bases in between. The CDR3 nucleotides are TGTGCCAGCAGCTCGGACTTTCAGAATTCACCCCTCCACTTT. Its protein product is CASSSDFQNSPLHF.

This clone was observed once. This chain connects TRBV14 to TRBJ2-3, with D tentatively TRBD1 (5 bases). Germline assignment: CDR1 SGHDN and CDR2 FVKESK. Trimming stripped 3 bases from V and 3 bases from J, with 13 bases between. This CDR3 contains 15 residues. The CDR3 sequence: CASSHGDSATDTQYF. CDR3 coding DNA: TGTGCCAGCAGCCATGGCGACAGTGCGACAGATACGCAGTATTTT.

The chain carries TRBV5-6 and TRBJ2-1, with TRBD2 matching 13 bases. Germline V gene sequence: CDR1 SGHDT, CDR2 YYEEEE. Trimming removed 7 bases from V and 7 bases from J; junction bases left unmatched: 5. The CDR3 totals 14 residues. The CDR3 protein is CASGLAGAPNEQFF. Here the CDR3 DNA reads TGTGCCAGCGGACTAGCGGGGGCCCCAAATGAGCAGTTCTTC.

This chain links TRBV28 with TRBJ1-6; 12 bases are a match to TRBD1. Trimming at V came to 5 bases and at J to 7 bases, leaving 6 bases not matched to a gene. The CDR3 runs to 16 residues. CDR1 MDHEN and CDR2 SYDVKM come from the germline V gene. CDR3 in DNA: TGTGCCAGCAGTCCGGGACAGGGGGCGAAGAATTCACCCCTCCACTTT. Residues: CASSPGQGAKNSPLHF.

V gene TRBV4-3 combines with J gene TRBJ2-5; 9 positions agree with TRBD2. V was pared by 4 bases and J by 5 bases, with 8 bases of the junction left unmatched. This CDR3 has 15 residues. Germline V gene lookup returns CDR1 LGHNA and CDR2 YSLEER. The CDR3 region has the DNA TGCGCCAGCAGCCCCGAGCGGGGGGCCTGGGAGACCCAGTACTTC. As protein: CASSPERGAWETQYF.

J is TRBJ1-2 and V is TRBV15, with D perhaps matching TRBD1 (6 bases). The CDR3 totals 15 residues. The germline V gene encodes CDR1 LNHNV and CDR2 YYDKDF (reference sequence). Trimming left V 0 bases short and J 6 bases short, with 14 bases between. CDR3 DNA: TGTGCCACCAGCAGAGATAATCGGGACAACCATGGCTACACCTTC. Its translation: CATSRDNRDNHGYTF. The full variable domain, rest sourced from reference TRBV15 and TRBJ1-2, is DAMVIQNPRYQVTQFGKPVTLSCSQTLNHNVMYWYQQKSSQAPKLLFHYYDKDFNNEADTPDNFQSRRPNTSFCFLDIRSPGLGDTAMYLCATSRDNRDNHGYTFGSGTRLTVV.

This rearrangement joins TRBV5-1 to TRBJ2-5; 9 bases match TRBD2. This CDR3 spans 16 amino acids. The germline V gene has CDR1 SGHRS and CDR2 YFSETQ. After removal of 0 bases from V and 5 bases from J, the junction contained 8 bases not matched to a gene. The CDR3 DNA reads TGCGCCAGCAGCTTGGAGGCGGGGGGGCCGCGGGAGACCCAGTACTTC. This codes for CASSLEAGGPRETQYF. Looking up the rest from reference TRBV5-1 and TRBJ2-5 gives the full variable domain: KAGVTQTPRYLIKTRGQQVTLSCSPISGHRSVSWYQQTPGQGLQFLFEYFSETQRNKGNFPGRFSGRQFSNSRSEMNVSTLELGDSALYLCASSLEAGGPRETQYFGPGTRLLVL.

The chain employs TRBV27 and TRBJ1-5; possibly TRBD1 for D (5 bases). The V end lost 5 bases, the J end lost 0 bases, and 14 bases lay between the germline ends. In germline, CDR1 is MNHEY, CDR2 SMNVEV (reference sequence). This CDR3 spans 16 amino acids. CDR3 amino acids: CASSRRGGNSNQPQHF. The DNA of the CDR3 is TGTGCCAGCAGTAGAAGGGGAGGTAATAGCAATCAGCCCCAGCATTTT.

The V call is TRBV29-1, the J call TRBJ2-3, with TRBD1 matching 7 bases. CDR3 size: 13 residues. The ends lost 4 bases at V and 2 bases at J; junction bases unmatched: 3. The germline V gene encodes CDR1 SQVTM and CDR2 ANQGSEA. CDR3 in amino acids: CSVGDSNTDTQYF. Here the CDR3 DNA reads TGCAGCGTTGGGGACAGCAACACAGATACGCAGTATTTT.

This sequence joins TRBV7-8 and TRBJ2-5; TRBD1 is a possible D gene (5 bases). CDR3 length: 16 amino acids. Trimming took 1 base from V and 4 from J, leaving 16 bases between them. Germline V gene data show CDR1 as SGHVS and CDR2 as FQNEAQ. The CDR3 coding sequence is TGTGCCAGCAGCTTAGTAGGATTAGGGCAGGGAGAGACCCAGTACTTC. This encodes CASSLVGLGQGETQYF.

The chain joins TRBV11-2 to TRBJ1-6; D may be TRBD1 (6 bases). The germline V and J ends were trimmed by 6 bases and 9 bases, with 27 bases remaining between them. The CDR3 consists of 18 residues. The V gene's germline CDR1 is SGHAT and CDR2 FQNNGV. The CDR3 region is CASRKYRTDRTPVSPLHF. The DNA for the CDR3 is TGTGCCAGCAGGAAATACCGGACAGATAGAACCCCTGTTTCACCCCTCCACTTT.

The V gene is TRBV28, the J gene TRBJ1-1, with 10 bases aligning to TRBD1. Germline assignment: CDR1 MDHEN and CDR2 SYDVKM. The CDR3 loop spans 16 amino acids. V was pared by 6 bases and J by 4 bases, with 11 bases of the junction left unmatched. CDR3 loop: CASRHNLGQGITEAFF. CDR3 DNA: TGTGCCAGCAGGCACAACTTGGGACAGGGGATCACTGAAGCTTTCTTT.

V usage is TRBV3-1 (or the pseudogene TRBV3-2) and J usage is TRBJ1-2, with TRBD1 matching over 7 bases. V dropped 8 bases and J dropped 4; count of bases not matched to a gene: 13. Germline V gene sequence: CDR1 LGHDT, CDR2 YNNKEL (reference sequence). This CDR3 contains 15 residues. CDR3 loop: CASGLATTGVYGYTF. CDR3 bases: TGTGCCAGCGGCCTCGCCACCACAGGGGTCTATGGCTACACCTTC.

V usage is TRBV28 and J usage is TRBJ2-3; possibly TRBD2 for D (6 bases). Germline V gene lookup returns CDR1 MDHEN and CDR2 SYDVKM. The CDR3 is 18 amino acids. The germline V and J ends were trimmed by 5 bases and 0 bases, with 21 bases remaining between them. Here the CDR3 reads CASSPNGGGYASTDTQYF. The CDR3 nucleotides read TGTGCCAGCAGTCCAAACGGGGGTGGCTATGCTAGCACAGATACGCAGTATTTT.

This chain uses TRBV7-6 with TRBJ2-2, with 7 bases lining up with TRBD2. The length of the CDR3 is 16 residues. V trimming: 2 bases; J trimming: 1 base; junction bases outside the gene matches: 4. Germline loops: CDR1 SGHVS, CDR2 FNYEAQ. The CDR3 DNA is TGTGCCAGCAGCTTACTCATAGCGGGGAACACCGGGGAGCTGTTTTTT. It codes for CASSLLIAGNTGELFF.

V gene TRBV6-4 combines with J gene TRBJ2-1; 12 positions agree with TRBD2. This CDR3 region has 14 residues. Germline values: CDR1 MRHNA, CDR2 SNTAGT. V was pared by 5 bases and J by 4 bases, with 0 bases of the junction left unmatched. The CDR3 region is CASSLAGGYNEQFF. The DNA for the CDR3 is TGTGCCAGCAGTCTAGCGGGGGGGTACAATGAGCAGTTCTTC.

J is TRBJ1-4 and V is TRBV7-9; 12 nucleotides align to TRBD1. Germline values: CDR1 SEHNR, CDR2 FQNEAQ (reference sequence). Trimming took 1 base from V and 7 from J; bases not matched to a gene: 10. This CDR3 contains 18 residues. The CDR3 loop reads CASSLGAGTGGPGEKLFF. The CDR3 DNA reads as TGTGCCAGCAGCTTAGGGGCCGGGACAGGGGGCCCTGGTGAAAAACTGTTTTTT.

This clone appeared once. J is TRBJ1-4 and V is TRBV6-5, with TRBD1 identical over 9 bases. The germline CDR1 and CDR2 sequences are MNHEY and SVGAGI. The ends lost 6 bases at V and 7 bases at J; junction bases unmatched: 6. This CDR3 has 14 residues. The CDR3 region has the DNA TGTGCCAGCAGCCTACAGGGGGCCGGTGAAAAACTGTTTTTT. Its translation is CASSLQGAGEKLFF.

This clone was picked up one time. The chain uses TRBV2 and TRBJ2-6; D remains ambiguous. The CDR3 runs to 17 residues. The ends were cut back, 3 bases at V and 0 bases at J, with 12 bases in the middle. Germline V gene sequence: CDR1 SNHLY, CDR2 FYNNEI. This CDR3 is CASSDGSQISGANVLTF. In DNA, the CDR3 is TGTGCCAGCAGTGATGGCAGTCAGATCTCTGGGGCCAACGTCCTGACTTTC.

The chain uses TRBV6-1 and TRBJ2-7; 8 positions match TRBD1. Looked up from germline, CDR1 is MNHNS and CDR2 is SASEGT. This CDR3 has 15 residues. V lost 2 bases to trimming and J lost 2 bases; unmatched junction nucleotides: 5. The CDR3 bases are TGTGCCAGCAGTGAACCTGCAGGGGGCCCCTACGAGCAGTACTTC. It translates to CASSEPAGGPYEQYF.

The chain couples TRBV9 to TRBJ1-6; 9 positions agree with TRBD1. CDR1 and CDR2 from the germline V gene are SGDLS and YYNGEE. CDR3 length equals 16 residues. Losses at the gene ends were 4 bases for V and 14 bases for J; bases not matched to a gene: 16. The CDR3 protein is CASSPRGGQGSSALHF. CDR3 nucleotide sequence: TGTGCCAGCAGCCCGCGGGGAGGACAGGGGTCATCAGCCCTCCACTTT.

The chain has TRBV7-2 and TRBJ1-2; 7 bases agree with TRBD1. CDR3 size: 16 residues. The V gene end was trimmed by 4 bases and the J gene end by 5 bases; junction bases not matched to a gene: 13. Germline CDR1 reads SGHTA; CDR2 reads FQGNSA. Here the CDR3 reads CASSSFGTAPTYGYTF. Here the CDR3 DNA reads TGTGCCAGCAGCTCGTTCGGGACAGCTCCCACTTATGGCTACACCTTC.

To note about this clone: Additional DNA sequences in this sample encode the identical CDR3. V gene TRBV29-1 combines with J gene TRBJ1-5; 9 positions agree with TRBD1. Trimming took 6 bases from V and 5 from J; bases not matched to a gene: 5. CDR3 length equals 13 residues. Germline CDR1 SQVTM, CDR2 ANQGSEA. The DNA of the CDR3 is TGCAGCGTGGGACAGGGAGGGGATCAGCCCCAGCATTTT. This translates into CSVGQGGDQPQHF.

The chain carries TRBV6-5 and TRBJ2-5; no clear D. V lost 6 bases, J lost 5 bases, and 13 bases lay in between. From germline, CDR1 is MNHEY and CDR2 SVGAGI. CDR3 size: 13 residues. CDR3 loop: CASRLAGPETQYF. The CDR3 coding sequence is TGTGCCAGCAGGCTCGCAGGTCCGGAGACCCAGTACTTC.

The chain employs TRBV19 and TRBJ1-3, with a weak D call TRBD1 (6 bases). This CDR3 has 15 amino acids. The V gene lost 5 bases and the J gene lost 6 bases, with 17 bases spanning the gap. Germline CDR1 is LNHDA and CDR2 is SQIVND (reference sequence). CDR3 nucleotide sequence: TGTGCCAGTAGTCTCCCGACAGGAGCATCAAACACCATATATTTT. Encoded protein: CASSLPTGASNTIYF.

The gene calls are TRBV3-1 (or the pseudogene TRBV3-2) and TRBJ2-1; 9 bases align to TRBD2. Trimming took 0 bases from V and 9 from J; bases not matched to a gene: 12. Germline V gene sequence: CDR1 LGHDT, CDR2 YNNKEL (reference sequence). The CDR3 is 17 amino acids. The CDR3 protein is CASSQEYSAGGLGEQFF. In nucleotides, the CDR3 is TGTGCCAGCAGCCAAGAATATTCGGCGGGGGGGCTAGGTGAGCAGTTCTTC.